Listed below are T cell receptor beta chains from one sample, sequenced in a study of T cell repertoires in cytomegalovirus infection. In TCRdb, the reads were re-called with MiXCR into one record per CDR3 protein. Of under 800,000 distinct CDR3 sequences in the sample, approximately 24% were seen once. The sample consisted of CD8+ T cells from PBMCs. These receptors were collected from a human donor in good health (CMV status not recorded). Some clones in this sample may be carry-over from other donors' samples. Each CDR3 is given with its conserved first and last residue. The order of the fields is clone size, D gene, J gene, V gene, CDR3 protein, CDR3 DNA. The D gene is left open where the match is weak. Rows give clone size only sometimes, using once, few, many, or a class for an expanded clone.

>few|-|TRBJ1-1|TRBV28
CASTADSYTEAFF
TGTGCCAGCACCGCAGACAGTTACACTGAAGCTTTCTTT
>few|-|TRBJ2-5|TRBV7-9
CASSSTSIRQETQYF
TGTGCCAGCAGCTCAACTTCCATCCGCCAAGAGACCCAGTACTTC
>many|-|TRBJ2-7|TRBV7-9
CASLGSPPYEQYF
TGTGCCAGCTTGGGCAGTCCGCCCTACGAGCAGTACTTC
>-|-|TRBJ2-4|TRBV5-6
CASSYWGAKNIQYF
TGTGCCAGCAGCTATTGGGGGGCCAAAAACATTCAGTACTTC
>-|-|TRBJ1-2|TRBV7-9
CASSLDSGGGDYTF
TGTGCCAGCAGCTTAGACTCAGGCGGAGGCGACTACACCTTC
>-|TRBD1|TRBJ1-1|TRBV28
CASSPRQGVVTEAFF
TGTGCCAGCAGCCCTCGACAGGGGGTGGTCACTGAAGCTTTCTTT
>-|-|TRBJ1-1|TRBV29-1
CSVEDPLPLPRTPEAFF
TGCAGCGTTGAAGACCCATTGCCGCTTCCGAGGACCCCCGAAGCTTTCTTT
>many|TRBD1|TRBJ2-1|TRBV7-9
CASSLTHTGTGKDAPYNEQFF
TGTGCCAGCAGCTTAACACACACCGGGACAGGGAAGGATGCACCCTACAATGAGCAGTTCTTC
>few|-|TRBJ2-1|TRBV27
CASSLQGLEQFF
TGTGCCAGCAGTTTACAGGGACTTGAGCAGTTCTTC
>-|-|TRBJ1-1|TRBV28
CASRPWTNTEAFF
TGTGCCAGCCGACCCTGGACCAACACTGAAGCTTTCTTT
>few|-|TRBJ1-5|TRBV28
CASSVTISSNQPQHF
TGTGCCAGCAGCGTAACCATAAGTAGCAATCAGCCCCAGCATTTT
>once|TRBD2|TRBJ2-3|TRBV2
CARIAGGSTDTQYF
TGTGCCAGGATAGCGGGGGGGTCCACAGATACGCAGTATTTT
>few|-|TRBJ2-5|TRBV2
CASSENSYYTQETQYF
TGTGCCAGCAGTGAGAATTCATATTATACCCAAGAGACCCAGTACTTC
>-|-|TRBJ1-1|TRBV3-1
CASSRNWNTEAFF
TGTGCCAGCAGCCGAAACTGGAACACTGAAGCTTTCTTT
>few|-|TRBJ2-5|TRBV29-1
CSAVAPQATQYF
TGCAGCGCTGTCGCCCCCCAAGCGACCCAGTACTTC
>-|TRBD2|TRBJ2-3|TRBV12-3/TRBV12-4
CASEVAGAGTDTQYF
TGTGCCAGTGAAGTAGCGGGGGCCGGCACAGATACGCAGTATTTT
>few|-|TRBJ2-1|TRBV6-5
CASSYFGSEQFF
TGTGCCAGCAGTTACTTCGGGTCTGAGCAGTTCTTC
>-|-|TRBJ2-3|TRBV25-1
CASISGTLTDTQYF
TGTGCCAGCATATCCGGGACTCTCACAGATACGCAGTATTTT
>-|-|TRBJ2-4|TRBV5-4
CASTVPVAKNIQYF
TGTGCCAGCACCGTACCAGTAGCCAAAAACATTCAGTACTTC
>many|-|TRBJ1-1|TRBV7-8
CASSLGRVNTEAFF
TGTGCCAGCAGCTTAGGAAGGGTGAACACTGAAGCTTTCTTT
>few|TRBD2|TRBJ2-3|TRBV6-6
CASSYGSGGDTQYF
TGTGCCAGCAGTTACGGTAGCGGGGGAGATACGCAGTATTTT
>many|TRBD2|TRBJ2-5|TRBV28
CASWGLAGRQETQYF
TGTGCCAGCTGGGGACTAGCGGGGCGCCAAGAGACCCAGTACTTC
>-|-|TRBJ2-3|TRBV7-2
CASSTNSAALDTQYF
TGTGCCAGCAGCACAAACAGCGCAGCTCTGGATACGCAGTATTTT
>few|-|TRBJ1-2|TRBV18
CASSPDRDTYGYTF
TGTGCCAGCTCACCCGACCGGGACACCTATGGCTACACCTTC
>-|-|TRBJ2-5|TRBV28
CASSRLADQETQYF
TGTGCCAGCAGTCGTTTAGCGGACCAAGAGACCCAGTACTTC
>-|-|TRBJ1-2|TRBV4-3
CASSPQGYNYGYTF
TGCGCCAGCAGCCCACAGGGTTATAACTATGGCTACACCTTC
>many|-|TRBJ2-2|TRBV7-8
CASSYRDPYTGELFF
TGTGCCAGCAGCTACCGGGACCCGTACACCGGGGAGCTGTTTTTT
>many|-|TRBJ2-2|TRBV7-9
CASSWAGNTGELFF
TGTGCCAGCAGCTGGGCAGGGAACACCGGGGAGCTGTTTTTT
>many|TRBD1|TRBJ1-1|TRBV7-6
CASSLDRGLNTEAFF
TGTGCCAGCAGCTTAGACAGGGGCCTGAACACTGAAGCTTTCTTT
>many|TRBD2|TRBJ2-1|TRBV20-1
CSATRVSRGVYNEQFF
TGCAGTGCTACCCGGGTTTCGCGGGGGGTCTACAATGAGCAGTTCTTC
>few|-|TRBJ1-2|TRBV12-3/TRBV12-4
CASSLAPGTPYGYTF
TGTGCCAGCAGTTTAGCACCTGGCACCCCCTATGGCTACACCTTC
>many|-|TRBJ1-5|TRBV7-6
CASSLEGGPQHF
TGTGCCAGCAGCCTCGAGGGTGGGCCCCAGCATTTT
>few|-|TRBJ2-7|TRBV11-2
CAVGAVAGASYEQYF
TGTGCCGTCGGGGCGGTGGCGGGGGCGTCCTACGAGCAGTACTTC
>many|-|TRBJ2-7|TRBV7-9
CASSLVITYEQYF
TGTGCCAGCAGCTTAGTCATTACCTACGAGCAGTACTTC
>many|-|TRBJ2-2|TRBV6-1
CASSSGPRTGELFF
TGTGCCAGCAGTTCCGGACCGCGCACCGGGGAGCTGTTTTTT
>-|TRBD2|TRBJ2-1|TRBV28
CASSLDSGLGDEQFF
TGTGCCAGCAGTTTAGATAGCGGGCTTGGGGATGAGCAGTTCTTC
>many|-|TRBJ1-4|TRBV12-3/TRBV12-4
CASTSGTANEKLFF
TGTGCCAGCACCTCCGGGACGGCAAATGAAAAACTGTTTTTT
>-|-|TRBJ1-2|TRBV7-9
CASSLAHSDWTKLYGYTF
TGTGCCAGCAGCTTAGCCCATTCGGACTGGACCAAACTGTATGGCTACACCTTC
>-|-|TRBJ2-2|TRBV5-3
CASSLESNTGELFF
TGTGCCAGCAGTTTGGAGTCGAACACCGGGGAGCTGTTTTTT
>-|TRBD2|TRBJ2-2|TRBV27
CASSLPASGGTGELFF
TGTGCCAGCAGTCTCCCGGCTAGCGGGGGTACCGGGGAGCTGTTTTTT
>-|-|TRBJ1-1|TRBV7-9
CASSLSPLTDEAFF
TGTGCCAGCAGCTTAAGCCCTTTGACAGATGAAGCTTTCTTT